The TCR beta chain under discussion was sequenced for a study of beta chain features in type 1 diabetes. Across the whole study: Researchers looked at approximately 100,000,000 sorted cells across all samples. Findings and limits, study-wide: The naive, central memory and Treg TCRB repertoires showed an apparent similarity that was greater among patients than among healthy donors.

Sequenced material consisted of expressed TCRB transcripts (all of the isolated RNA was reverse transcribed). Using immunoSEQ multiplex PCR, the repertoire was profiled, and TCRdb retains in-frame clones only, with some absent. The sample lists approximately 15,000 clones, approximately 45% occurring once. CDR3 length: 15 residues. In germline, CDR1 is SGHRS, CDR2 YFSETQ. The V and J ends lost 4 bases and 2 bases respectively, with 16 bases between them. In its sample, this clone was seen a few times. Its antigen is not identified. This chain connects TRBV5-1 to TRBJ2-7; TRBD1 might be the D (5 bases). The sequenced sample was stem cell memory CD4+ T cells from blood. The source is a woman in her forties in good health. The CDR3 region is CASSPISGSAYEQYF. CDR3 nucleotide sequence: TGCGCCAGCAGCCCTATCTCAGGGTCAGCCTACGAGCAGTACTTC.